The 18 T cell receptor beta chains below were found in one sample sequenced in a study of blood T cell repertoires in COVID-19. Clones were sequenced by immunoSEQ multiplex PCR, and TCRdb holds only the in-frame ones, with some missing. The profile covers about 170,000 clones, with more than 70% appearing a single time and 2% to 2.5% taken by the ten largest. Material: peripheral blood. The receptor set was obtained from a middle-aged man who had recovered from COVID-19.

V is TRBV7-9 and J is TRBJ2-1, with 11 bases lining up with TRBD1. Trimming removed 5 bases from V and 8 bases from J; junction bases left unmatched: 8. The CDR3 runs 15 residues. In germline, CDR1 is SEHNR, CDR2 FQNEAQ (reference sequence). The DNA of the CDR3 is TGTGCCAGCAGCCCACGGGACAGGGGGACGCATGAGCAGTTCTTC. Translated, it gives CASSPRDRGTHEQFF.

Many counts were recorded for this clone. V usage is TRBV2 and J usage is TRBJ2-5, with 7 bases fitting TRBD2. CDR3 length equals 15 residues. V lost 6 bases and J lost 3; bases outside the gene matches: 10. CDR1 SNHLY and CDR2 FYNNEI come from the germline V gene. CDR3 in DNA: TGTGCCAGCAGCCCCCGGGGGGTGGGAAAAGAGACCCAGTACTTC. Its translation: CASSPRGVGKETQYF.

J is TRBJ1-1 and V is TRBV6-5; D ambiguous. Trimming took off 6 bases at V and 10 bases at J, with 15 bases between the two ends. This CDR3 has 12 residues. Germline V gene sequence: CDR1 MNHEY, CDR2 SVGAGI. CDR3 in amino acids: CASSFQGGRAFF. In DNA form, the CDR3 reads TGTGCCAGCAGCTTCCAAGGAGGGCGAGCTTTCTTT.

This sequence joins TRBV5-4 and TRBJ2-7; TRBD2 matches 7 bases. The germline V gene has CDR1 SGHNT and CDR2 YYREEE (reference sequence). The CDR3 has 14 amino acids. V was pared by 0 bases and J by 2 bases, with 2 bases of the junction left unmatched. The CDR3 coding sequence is TGTGCCAGCAGCTTGGAACGGGGGGCCTACGAGCAGTACTTC. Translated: CASSLERGAYEQYF.

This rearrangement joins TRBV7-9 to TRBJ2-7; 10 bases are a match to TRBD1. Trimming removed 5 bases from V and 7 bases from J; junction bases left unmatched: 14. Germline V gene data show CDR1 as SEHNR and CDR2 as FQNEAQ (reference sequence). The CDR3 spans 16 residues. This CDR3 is CASSILPGQGTGEQYF. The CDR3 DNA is TGTGCCAGCAGCATTTTACCGGGACAGGGGACGGGAGAGCAGTACTTC.

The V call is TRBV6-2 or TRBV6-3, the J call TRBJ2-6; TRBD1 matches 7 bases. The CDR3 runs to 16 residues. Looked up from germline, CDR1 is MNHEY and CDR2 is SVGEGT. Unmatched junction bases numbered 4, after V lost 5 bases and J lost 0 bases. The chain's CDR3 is CASSLGQSSGANVLTF. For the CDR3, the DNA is TGTGCCAGCAGTCTGGGACAGTCCTCTGGGGCCAACGTCCTGACTTTC.

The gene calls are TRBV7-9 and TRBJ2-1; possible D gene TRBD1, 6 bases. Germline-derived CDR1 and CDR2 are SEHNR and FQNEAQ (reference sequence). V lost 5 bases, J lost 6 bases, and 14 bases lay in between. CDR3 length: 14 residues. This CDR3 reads CASSAATGSNEQFF. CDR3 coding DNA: TGTGCCAGCAGCGCCGCCACAGGGAGCAATGAGCAGTTCTTC.

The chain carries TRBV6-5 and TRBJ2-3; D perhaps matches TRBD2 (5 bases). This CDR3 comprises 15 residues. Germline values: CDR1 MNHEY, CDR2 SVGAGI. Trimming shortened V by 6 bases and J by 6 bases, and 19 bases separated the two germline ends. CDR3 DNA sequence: TGTGCCAGCAGCCCCGTTATCGCGCCGGGGGATACGCAGTATTTT. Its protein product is CASSPVIAPGDTQYF.

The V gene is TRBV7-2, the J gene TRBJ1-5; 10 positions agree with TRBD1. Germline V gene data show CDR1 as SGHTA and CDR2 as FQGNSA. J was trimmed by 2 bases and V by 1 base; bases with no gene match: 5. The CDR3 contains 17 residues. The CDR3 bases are TGTGCCAGCAGCTTAGGGACCGGGACAGGGGGCAATCAGCCCCAGCATTTT. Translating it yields CASSLGTGTGGNQPQHF.

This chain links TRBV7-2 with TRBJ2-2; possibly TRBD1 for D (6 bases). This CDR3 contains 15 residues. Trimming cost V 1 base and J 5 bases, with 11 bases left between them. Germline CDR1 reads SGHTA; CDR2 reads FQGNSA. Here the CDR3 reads CASSLDRVVTGELFF. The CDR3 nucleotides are TGTGCCAGCAGCTTAGACAGGGTAGTAACCGGGGAGCTGTTTTTT.

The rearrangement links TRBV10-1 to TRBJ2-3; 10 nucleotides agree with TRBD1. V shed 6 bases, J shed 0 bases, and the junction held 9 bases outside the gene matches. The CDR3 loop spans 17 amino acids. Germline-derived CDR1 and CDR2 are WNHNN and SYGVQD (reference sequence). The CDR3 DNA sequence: TGCGCCAGCAGGAGGGACAGGGGTAGTTTTAGCACAGATACGCAGTATTTT. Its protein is CASRRDRGSFSTDTQYF.

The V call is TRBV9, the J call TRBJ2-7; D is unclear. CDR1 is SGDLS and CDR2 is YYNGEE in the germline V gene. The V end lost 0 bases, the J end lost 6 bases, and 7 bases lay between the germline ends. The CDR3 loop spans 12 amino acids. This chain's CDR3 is CASSVDVGEQYF. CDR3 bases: TGTGCCAGCAGCGTAGACGTCGGCGAGCAGTACTTC.

This CDR3 reads CASSPDRGQAQPQHF. The CDR3 DNA sequence: TGCGCCAGCAGCCCTGACAGGGGACAGGCTCAGCCCCAGCATTTT. The J gene is TRBJ1-5, the V gene TRBV4-3; 8 bases map to TRBD1. Germline V gives CDR1 LGHNA, CDR2 YSLEER. With 4 bases clipped from V and 6 bases from J, the junction kept 8 bases outside the gene matches. CDR3 length: 15 amino acids.

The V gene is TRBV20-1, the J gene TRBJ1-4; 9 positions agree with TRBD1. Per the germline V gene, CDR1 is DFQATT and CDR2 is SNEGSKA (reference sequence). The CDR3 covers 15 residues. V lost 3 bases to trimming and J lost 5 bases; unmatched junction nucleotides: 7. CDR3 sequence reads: CSASFDRGRNEKLFF. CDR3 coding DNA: TGCAGTGCTAGTTTCGACAGGGGGAGAAATGAAAAACTGTTTTTT.

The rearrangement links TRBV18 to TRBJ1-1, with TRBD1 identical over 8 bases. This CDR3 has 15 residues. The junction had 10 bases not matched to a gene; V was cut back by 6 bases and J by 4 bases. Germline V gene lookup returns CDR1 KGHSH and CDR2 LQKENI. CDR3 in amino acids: CASSTGPGGSTEAFF. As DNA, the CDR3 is TGTGCCAGCTCGACCGGTCCAGGGGGCTCCACTGAAGCTTTCTTT.

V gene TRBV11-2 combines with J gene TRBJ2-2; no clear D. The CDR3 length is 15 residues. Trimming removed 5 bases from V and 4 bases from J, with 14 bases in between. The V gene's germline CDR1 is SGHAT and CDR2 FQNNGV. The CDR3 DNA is TGTGCCAGCAGCCCAGGCACCTTAGGCACCGGGGAGCTGTTTTTT. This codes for CASSPGTLGTGELFF.

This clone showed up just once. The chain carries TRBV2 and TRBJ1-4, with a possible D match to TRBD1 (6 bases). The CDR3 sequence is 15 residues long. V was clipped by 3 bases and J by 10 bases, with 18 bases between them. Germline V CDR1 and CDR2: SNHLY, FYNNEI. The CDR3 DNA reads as TGTGCCAGCAGTGAGTCGTTAACAGGGTGGGGAAAACTGTTTTTT. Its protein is CASSESLTGWGKLFF.

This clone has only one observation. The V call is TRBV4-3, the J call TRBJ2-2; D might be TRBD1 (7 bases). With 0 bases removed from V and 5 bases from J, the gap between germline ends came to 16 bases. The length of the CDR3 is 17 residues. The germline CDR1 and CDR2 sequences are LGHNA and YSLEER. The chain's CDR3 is CASSQDRRAGGTGELFF. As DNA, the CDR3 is TGCGCCAGCAGCCAAGATCGTCGGGCAGGGGGGACCGGGGAGCTGTTTTTT.